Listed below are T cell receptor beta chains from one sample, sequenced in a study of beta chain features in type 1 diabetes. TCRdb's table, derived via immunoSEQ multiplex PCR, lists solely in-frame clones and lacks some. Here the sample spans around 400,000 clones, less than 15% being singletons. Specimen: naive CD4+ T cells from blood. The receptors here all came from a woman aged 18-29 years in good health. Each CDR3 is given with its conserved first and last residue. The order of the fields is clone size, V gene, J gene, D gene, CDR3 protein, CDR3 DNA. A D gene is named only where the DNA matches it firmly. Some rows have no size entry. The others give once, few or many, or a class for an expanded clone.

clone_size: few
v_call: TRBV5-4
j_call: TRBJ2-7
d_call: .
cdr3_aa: CASSSGQSYEQYF
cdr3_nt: TGTGCCAGCAGCTCCGGACAGTCCTACGAGCAGTACTTC

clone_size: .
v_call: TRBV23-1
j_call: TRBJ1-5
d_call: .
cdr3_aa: CASRPIGGAGNQPQHF
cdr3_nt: TGCGCCAGCAGACCCATCGGGGGGGCCGGCAATCAGCCCCAGCATTTT

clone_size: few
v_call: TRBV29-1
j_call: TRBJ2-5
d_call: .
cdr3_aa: CSVETRVWGMQETQYF
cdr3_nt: TGCAGCGTTGAAACCAGGGTTTGGGGAATGCAAGAGACCCAGTACTTC

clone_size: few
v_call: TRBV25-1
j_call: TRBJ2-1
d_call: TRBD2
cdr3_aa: CASSENQRGNEQFF
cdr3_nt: TGTGCCAGCAGTGAAAACCAGCGGGGCAATGAGCAGTTCTTC

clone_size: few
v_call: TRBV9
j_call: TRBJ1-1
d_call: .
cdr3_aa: CASSVVSNTEAFF
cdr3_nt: TGTGCCAGCAGCGTAGTCTCGAACACTGAAGCTTTCTTT

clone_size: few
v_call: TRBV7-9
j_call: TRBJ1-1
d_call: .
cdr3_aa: CASSLTGGSSEAFF
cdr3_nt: TGTGCCAGCAGCTTAACCGGCGGGAGTTCTGAAGCTTTCTTT

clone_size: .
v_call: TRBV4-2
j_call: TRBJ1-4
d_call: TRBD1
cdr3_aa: CASSQEGQGGEKLFF
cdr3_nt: TGTGCCAGCAGCCAAGAAGGACAGGGAGGTGAAAAACTGTTTTTT

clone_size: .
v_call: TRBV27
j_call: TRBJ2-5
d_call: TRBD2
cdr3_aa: CASSAGTSSGETQYF
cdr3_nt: TGTGCCAGCAGTGCCGGGACTAGCTCCGGGGAGACCCAGTACTTC

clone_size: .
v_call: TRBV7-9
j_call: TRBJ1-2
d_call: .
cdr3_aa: CASSFDLGREGGYTF
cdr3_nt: TGTGCCAGCAGCTTCGATCTGGGCAGGGAGGGTGGCTACACCTTC

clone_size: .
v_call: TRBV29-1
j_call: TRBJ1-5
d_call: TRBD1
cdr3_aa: CSVGTGNQPQHF
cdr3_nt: TGCAGCGTTGGGACAGGGAATCAGCCCCAGCATTTT

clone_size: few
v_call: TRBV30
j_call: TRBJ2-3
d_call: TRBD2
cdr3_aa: CAWSVLRPHNTRGADTQYF
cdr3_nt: TGTGCCTGGAGTGTACTCCGCCCACACAACACCCGGGGGGCAGATACGCAGTATTTT